One sample yielded the 23 T cell receptor beta chains listed below, sequenced in a study of cytomegalovirus exposure and HLA in healthy donors. A multiplex PCR was run with 60 Vbeta primers and 13 Jbeta primers. The table came from immunoSEQ multiplex PCR; TCRdb's copy has only in-frame clones and leaves some out. The table records roughly 150,000 clones, around two thirds of them present only once. Sequences were obtained from PBMCs. The receptors derive from a man between 25 and 39 years old in good health and CMV-seropositive.

This sequence joins TRBV27 and TRBJ1-5; 11 bases are a match to TRBD1. This CDR3 comprises 16 residues. The germline CDR1 and CDR2 sequences are MNHEY and SMNVEV (reference sequence). Germline trimming cut 6 bases from V and 7 bases from J; bases unmatched to any gene: 11. The CDR3 reads CASSHDGTGGGQPQHF. The CDR3, as DNA: TGTGCCAGCAGCCACGACGGGACAGGGGGTGGCCAGCCCCAGCATTTT.

The chain links TRBV9 to TRBJ2-1, with D tentatively TRBD2 (6 bases). Germline-derived CDR1 and CDR2 are SGDLS and YYNGEE. V shed 4 bases and J shed 2 bases, with 19 bases lying between them. This CDR3 is 17 amino acids long. The DNA of the CDR3 is TGTGCCAGCAGCCCCCCGGCGGGTAGCGGTACCTACAATGAGCAGTTCTTC. This encodes CASSPPAGSGTYNEQFF.

This clone was detected only a few times. J is TRBJ2-2 and V is TRBV6-4, with D possibly TRBD2 on 5 matching bases. V was cut by 3 bases and J by 3 bases, with 5 bases left in between. The CDR3 consists of 13 residues. In germline, CDR1 is MRHNA, CDR2 SNTAGT. The CDR3 coding sequence is TGTGCCAGCAGTGAAGCGGACACCGGGGAGCTGTTTTTT. This codes for CASSEADTGELFF.

In DNA, the CDR3 is TGTGCCAGCAGCTTATTACAGGGGACTGGGGCCAACGTCCTGACTTTC. Translated: CASSLLQGTGANVLTF. This chain uses TRBV11-3 with TRBJ2-6; 7 bases fit TRBD1. Trimming removed 2 bases from V and 2 bases from J; junction bases left unmatched: 3. The CDR3 contains 16 residues. The germline V gene encodes CDR1 SGHNT and CDR2 YENEEA.

V is TRBV19 and J is TRBJ1-1; 8 bases align to TRBD1. The CDR3 runs to 16 residues. Trimming at V came to 7 bases and at J to 0 bases, leaving 10 bases not matched to a gene. CDR1 is LNHDA and CDR2 is SQIVND in the germline V gene (reference sequence). The CDR3 region has the DNA TGTGCCAGTACCCAACCGGGACAGGCCCTGAACACTGAAGCTTTCTTT. Its translation is CASTQPGQALNTEAFF. Based on the CDR3 plus reference TRBV19 and TRBJ1-1, the full variable domain is DGGITQSPKYLFRKEGQNVTLSCEQNLNHDAMYWYRQDPGQGLRLIYYSQIVNDFQKGDIAEGYSVSREKKESFPLTVTSAQKNPTAFYLCASTQPGQALNTEAFFGQGTRLTVV.

This clone was detected only a few times. The chain carries TRBV30 and TRBJ1-1; TRBD1 matches 8 bases. There are 11 residues in the CDR3. Trimming at V came to 5 bases and at J to 4 bases, leaving 0 bases not matched to a gene. The germline gives CDR1 GTSNPN, CDR2 SVGIG (reference sequence). The CDR3 nucleotides read TGTGCCTGGGACAGGGGCACTGAAGCTTTCTTT. It encodes CAWDRGTEAFF.

V usage is TRBV5-8 and J usage is TRBJ2-5; tentatively, D is TRBD2 (6 bases). Germline loops: CDR1 SGHTS, CDR2 YDEGEE. Trimming left V 2 bases short and J 0 bases short, with 14 bases between. This CDR3 is 16 amino acids long. The CDR3: CASSFHGSGNQETQYF. The CDR3 DNA reads TGTGCCAGCAGCTTCCATGGTAGCGGAAACCAAGAGACCCAGTACTTC.

V usage is TRBV5-1 and J usage is TRBJ1-6; TRBD1 might be the D (5 bases). The V end was cut by 2 bases, the J end by 5 bases, with 11 bases between. Germline lookup yields CDR1 SGHRS and CDR2 YFSETQ. This CDR3 comprises 15 residues. The CDR3 sequence: CASSLEDTNNSPLHF. In nucleotides, the CDR3 is TGCGCCAGCAGCTTAGAGGACACGAATAATTCACCCCTCCACTTT. The full variable domain, with the rest looked up from reference TRBV5-1 and TRBJ1-6, is KAGVTQTPRYLIKTRGQQVTLSCSPISGHRSVSWYQQTPGQGLQFLFEYFSETQRNKGNFPGRFSGRQFSNSRSEMNVSTLELGDSALYLCASSLEDTNNSPLHFGNGTRLTVT.

This clone was picked up a small number of times. The J gene is TRBJ2-7, the V gene TRBV27; TRBD1 matches at 9 bases. After removal of 5 bases from V and 5 bases from J, the junction contained 7 bases not matched to a gene. Germline V CDR1 and CDR2: MNHEY, SMNVEV (reference sequence). This CDR3 has 14 residues. The CDR3 is CASSDGTGIHEQYF. CDR3 DNA sequence: TGTGCCAGCAGTGATGGGACAGGGATCCACGAGCAGTACTTC.

This clone was detected only once. The J gene is TRBJ2-7, the V gene TRBV6-5, with 7 positions matching TRBD1. The CDR3 is 15 residues long. Germline loops: CDR1 MNHEY, CDR2 SVGAGI. The ends lost 6 bases at V and 2 bases at J; junction bases unmatched: 10. This CDR3 reads CASSARQGWTYEQYF. CDR3 in DNA: TGTGCCAGCAGCGCTCGACAGGGTTGGACCTACGAGCAGTACTTC.

This clone was counted between two and nine times. This chain uses TRBV10-3 with TRBJ1-4; D gene ambiguous. This CDR3 comprises 14 residues. Trimming shortened V by 3 bases and J by 0 bases, and 5 bases separated the two germline ends. Germline V gene lookup returns CDR1 ENHRY and CDR2 SYGVKD. This CDR3 is CAISDQTTNEKLFF. In nucleotides, the CDR3 is TGTGCCATCAGTGACCAGACAACTAATGAAAAACTGTTTTTT.

This chain links TRBV6-5 with TRBJ2-7, with D tentatively TRBD2 (5 bases). Trimming took off 7 bases at V and 0 bases at J, with 16 bases between the two ends. Germline CDR1 is MNHEY and CDR2 is SVGAGI. CDR3 length: 15 amino acids. The CDR3 sequence: CASTLSVEVSYEQYF. The DNA of the CDR3 is TGTGCCAGCACTCTTTCCGTGGAGGTCTCCTACGAGCAGTACTTC.

The chain employs TRBV29-1 and TRBJ2-2, with 10 bases fitting TRBD1. Germline CDR1 and CDR2: SQVTM and ANQGSEA. The V segment lost 6 bases and the J segment 7 bases; nucleotides outside the gene matches: 5. CDR3 length equals 13 residues. The CDR3 nucleotides are TGCAGCGTGTCGGACAGGGGGGTCGGGGAGCTGTTTTTT. The encoded protein is CSVSDRGVGELFF.

The V gene is TRBV4-1, the J gene TRBJ2-2; 13 nucleotides line up with TRBD2. Germline-derived CDR1 and CDR2 are MGHRA and YSYEKL. This CDR3 has 15 residues. The V and J ends lost 2 bases and 8 bases, in that order; junction bases with no gene match: 2. The CDR3 DNA sequence: TGCGCCAGCAGCCAACTGGGACTAGCGGGAGGGGAGCTGTTTTTT. Protein sequence: CASSQLGLAGGELFF.

V usage is TRBV4-1 and J usage is TRBJ2-1; 10 nucleotides agree with TRBD2. V gave up 6 bases and J gave up 5 bases; unmatched junction bases: 4. This CDR3 has 14 residues. The germline V gene encodes CDR1 MGHRA and CDR2 YSYEKL. The CDR3 region has the DNA TGCGCCAGCAGTGGACTAGCGGCAGACAATGAGCAGTTCTTC. Translated, it gives CASSGLAADNEQFF.

The chain has TRBV7-8 and TRBJ2-1; 12 nucleotides match TRBD1. With V trimmed by 1 base and J by 8 bases, 6 bases remained unmatched. CDR1 is SGHVS and CDR2 is FQNEAQ in the germline V gene. The CDR3 spans 16 residues. The CDR3 DNA sequence: TGTGCCAGCAGCTTAGTACCGGGACAGGGGGCTCATGAGCAGTTCTTC. This translates into CASSLVPGQGAHEQFF.

This clone was seen only a few times. V and J are TRBV30 and TRBJ1-1; TRBD1 is a possible D gene (5 bases). The CDR3 consists of 13 residues. V lost 3 bases to trimming and J lost 6 bases, with 14 bases between them. CDR1 and CDR2 (germline): GTSNPN, SVGIG (reference sequence). CDR3 region: CAWRKSGGAEAFF. The CDR3 coding sequence is TGTGCCTGGAGAAAATCCGGGGGGGCTGAAGCTTTCTTT.

This rearrangement joins TRBV10-2 to TRBJ2-3; D may be TRBD2 (6 bases). The V gene lost 4 bases and the J gene lost 4 bases, with 24 bases spanning the gap. The CDR3 has 18 residues. CDR1 is WSHSY and CDR2 is SAAADI in the germline V gene. Here the CDR3 reads CASSGKRRASGFADTQYF. CDR3 sequence (DNA): TGCGCCAGCAGTGGAAAGAGGAGGGCCTCGGGATTTGCAGATACGCAGTATTTT.

V and J are TRBV7-9 and TRBJ2-7, with 7 bases that match TRBD1. The CDR3 spans 16 residues. The junction had 9 bases not matched to a gene; V was cut back by 3 bases and J by 1 base. Germline V CDR1 and CDR2: SEHNR, FQNEAQ (reference sequence). As DNA, the CDR3 is TGTGCCAGCAGCTTTGCAGGGGGTGGGCTATCCTACGAGCAGTACTTC. Protein: CASSFAGGGLSYEQYF.

The DNA for the CDR3 is TGCGCCAGCTCTTTAACCCGGGACAGGGTTGACTACACCTTC. Its translation: CASSLTRDRVDYTF. This chain links TRBV10-1 with TRBJ1-2; 9 bases map to TRBD1. Germline loops: CDR1 WNHNN, CDR2 SYGVQD (reference sequence). There are 14 residues in the CDR3. The V and J ends lost 8 bases and 10 bases, in that order; junction bases with no gene match: 14.

This clone was detected a few times. This sequence joins TRBV28 and TRBJ1-5; D might be TRBD1 (5 bases). The CDR3 sequence is 13 residues long. V was trimmed by 7 bases and J by 9 bases, leaving 16 bases between them. Per germline, CDR1 MDHEN and CDR2 SYDVKM. The CDR3 region is CASTRGDGGPQHF. The DNA of the CDR3 is TGTGCCAGCACCCGGGGGGACGGCGGGCCCCAGCATTTT.

This clone was seen a few times. The gene calls are TRBV6-5 and TRBJ2-2; unclear D gene. Trimming left V 6 bases short and J 5 bases short, with 7 bases between. Germline V CDR1 and CDR2: MNHEY, SVGAGI. This CDR3 contains 12 residues. The CDR3 nucleotides are TGTGCCAGCAGCTCCACAACCGGGGAGCTGTTTTTT. This gives the protein CASSSTTGELFF.

The rearrangement joins TRBV19 to TRBJ2-5, with 9 bases identical to TRBD2. CDR3 length: 15 amino acids. The germline V gene has CDR1 LNHDA and CDR2 SQIVND (reference sequence). Trimming at V came to 3 bases and at J to 2 bases, leaving 4 bases not matched to a gene. CDR3 bases: TGTGCCAGTAGTATGTGGCTAGCGGGGCAAGAGACCCAGTACTTC. Encoded protein: CASSMWLAGQETQYF.